Shown below are 4 T cell receptor beta chains from a single sample sequenced in a study of long-term antiretroviral therapy in people with HIV. Version v3.0 of the immunoSEQ assay ran at survey level. TCRdb's copy holds only in-frame clones and misses some; the assay was immunoSEQ multiplex PCR. The sample shows about 27,000 clones, less than 85% of them seen only once. The sequences come from unsorted PBMCs, collected 2.3 years after starting antiretroviral therapy. The receptors derive from a man in his forties with HIV.

V gene TRBV30 combines with J gene TRBJ1-5, with a tentative D call TRBD1 (5 bases). The V end lost 0 bases, the J end lost 7 bases, and 13 bases lay between the germline ends. The CDR3 consists of 14 residues. Germline CDR1 reads GTSNPN; CDR2 reads SVGIG (reference sequence). CDR3 amino acids: CAWSVHPGGQPQHF. The CDR3 DNA is TGTGCCTGGAGTGTACATCCGGGGGGGCAGCCCCAGCATTTT.

The chain recombines TRBV15 with TRBJ1-5; D ambiguous. This CDR3 has 14 residues. The germline gives CDR1 LNHNV, CDR2 YYDKDF (reference sequence). V was clipped by 0 bases and J by 4 bases, with 7 bases between them. The CDR3 region has the DNA TGTGCCACCAGCAGAGATCTGAGGAATCAGCCCCAGCATTTT. This sequence encodes CATSRDLRNQPQHF. Complete variable domain (other parts from reference TRBV15 and TRBJ1-5): DAMVIQNPRYQVTQFGKPVTLSCSQTLNHNVMYWYQQKSSQAPKLLFHYYDKDFNNEADTPDNFQSRRPNTSFCFLDIRSPGLGDTAMYLCATSRDLRNQPQHFGDGTRLSIL.

V and J are TRBV5-5 and TRBJ1-1; the match to TRBD1 covers 7 bases. Germline V gene lookup returns CDR1 SGHKS and CDR2 YYEKEE (reference sequence). V shed 2 bases and J 6 bases; nucleotides not matched to a gene: 7. The CDR3 length is 14 residues. CDR3 amino acids: CASSFLQGSAEAFF. The DNA for the CDR3 is TGTGCCAGCAGCTTCCTACAGGGGAGCGCTGAAGCTTTCTTT.

The V and J genes are TRBV6-4 and TRBJ2-2; maybe TRBD2 (6 bases). Germline-derived CDR1 and CDR2 are MRHNA and SNTAGT. Between the trimmed V and J ends, which lost 4 bases and 4 bases, there was a span of 7 bases. CDR3 length equals 13 residues. The CDR3 region has the DNA TGTGCCAGCAGTGGCGGGGTCACCGGGGAGCTGTTTTTT. This translates into CASSGGVTGELFF.